Described below is a single T cell receptor (beta chain) sequence and its context. The antigen it recognizes is unknown. Qualities for individual bases were not recorded, and no much larger clone is one base off. Including the terminal cysteine and phenylalanine, the CDR3 comprises 13 residues. Just CDR3 DNA is preserved here, 39 bases in frame from base 1. The germline V gene yields MNHNS for CDR1 and SASEGT for CDR2. This specimen belongs to a study of blood T cells in healthy people across ages (dated by TCRdb to between 2014 and 2017). The study in broad terms: In model experiments, template switching captured about one uniquely barcoded TCR beta cDNA molecule for every two T cells. The study measured age-related changes in TCR beta repertoire diversity using deep sequencing normalized with unique cDNA molecular identifiers. The donors were divided into four age groups: young (average around 16 years), middle-aged (about 41), aged (about 60) and long-lived (about 79). To avoid experimental bias, donors of different ages were randomly spread across the sequencing lanes. For two donors (one aged 18 to 29 and one aged 80 or older), the study analyzed two additional independent replicas of 1 million unique cDNA reads from the same blood draw.

Systemically healthy Caucasian individuals from Russia, 35 to 40 in total and aged about 6 to 100 years, were included as donors. Each donor gave ten milliliters of peripheral blood, collected into EDTA-treated Vacutainer tubes. Ficoll-Paque density-gradient centrifugation was used to isolate PBMCs, with at least 6 million per sample. Total RNA was extracted from PBMCs with Trizol reagent, with at least 6 micrograms obtained per sample. Naive CD45RAhigh/CD27high T cell percentages were measured by flow cytometry on a PBMC aliquot from every donor. Library preparation was by 5' RACE. These reads were obtained on an Illumina HiSeq 2500. A second PCR of about 6 to 11 cycles was performed with a sample-barcoded 5' primer and a J-beta primer mix. Each TCR beta cDNA molecule received a unique molecular identifier from a template-switch 5' adaptor carrying 12 random nucleotides. Each sample yielded at least 3 million CDR3-containing paired-end reads. All of the RNA was converted into first-strand cDNA using the Mint cDNA synthesis kit, with a TRBC-specific oligonucleotide serving as the primer. All cDNA was treated with uracil-DNA glycosylase and then went through a first 18-cycle PCR with the universal primers M1SS and BC2_uni_R. On the authors' methods: For normalization, 1 million high-quality reads, each with a distinct molecular identifier, were randomly selected from each sample. Instead of being binned into consensus sequences, reads that shared molecular identifiers were thrown out. MiTCR, run with a Q25 quality threshold and the strictest error-elimination algorithm, handled CDR3 identification, clonotype clustering and error correction. A nonparametric unseen species model using Euler transformation provided a lower-bound estimate of total TCR beta diversity. TCRdb reprocessing: public reads trimmed at Q25 with fastp, clones called with MiXCR, in-frame beta chains kept. Under each unique CDR3 protein, matching rows form one entry showing the most common genes and DNA. V and J calls and clone size were set by TCRdb, not the authors. This sample lists roughly 860,000 distinct CDR3 sequences; around two thirds were detected once. The ten largest make up roughly 25% of the sample.

Findings and caveats that apply to the study as a whole: Because the CMV infection status of the donors was unknown, age-related changes in expanded clonotypes may potentially have been confounded. As age increased, observed TCR beta diversity per million T cells dropped in a roughly linear way, and a significant reduction was already evident by age about 40. The long-lived group showed more naive CD4+ T cells, fewer expanded clones and increased TCR diversity than the aged group, suggesting age selection. Estimates of total diversity based on one million sequenced T cells were considered lower bounds and underestimates. The percentage of naive T cells measured by flow cytometry correlated strongly with observed TCR beta diversity. Bulk unsorted PBMC profiling prevented conclusive comparison of naive and antigen-experienced compartments.

The V and J segments used are TRBV6-1 and TRBJ2-5, with TRBD1 identical over 8 junction bases. The DNA end is a closer match to TRBJ2-7, so the J assignment may be wrong. Sequencing input: blood. The clonotype originates from a man aged 25 to 40 in good health. The DNA sequence reads TGTGCCAGCAGTGAAGGGACAGGGCGCGAGCAGTACTTC. Its protein reads: CASSEGTGREQYF.